These 22 T cell receptor beta chains originate from one sample sequenced in a study of early T cells in non-severe SARS-CoV-2 infection. TCRdb fed the 5' RACE reads into MiXCR, producing one record per CDR3 protein. The table includes approximately 69,000 distinct CDR3 sequences, roughly 10% detected once. Sequencing was performed on whole blood, taken at baseline. These receptors were collected from an adult who was a healthcare worker with PCR-confirmed SARS-CoV-2 infection or an uninfected control (not recorded which).

In DNA, the CDR3 is TGTGCCATCAGATCGGGACCGCAACCTAACTATGGCTACACCTTC. It yields the protein CAIRSGPQPNYGYTF. V usage is TRBV10-3 and J usage is TRBJ1-2; TRBD1 is a possible D gene (5 bases). Germline V gives CDR1 ENHRY, CDR2 SYGVKD. CDR3 length: 15 amino acids. V was trimmed by 6 bases and J by 0 bases, leaving 14 bases between them.

V usage is TRBV29-1 and J usage is TRBJ2-1, with D uncertain. Germline loops: CDR1 SQVTM, CDR2 ANQGSEA. The CDR3 runs to 12 residues. CDR3 sequence (DNA): TGCAGTTCTGCAGCAATCTACAATGAGCAGTTCTTC. It codes for CSSAAIYNEQFF.

This clonotype was seen a handful of times. The chain employs TRBV18 and TRBJ2-2; 8 nucleotides line up with TRBD1. Looked up from germline, CDR1 is KGHSH and CDR2 is LQKENI. CDR3 length: 15 amino acids. Unmatched junction bases numbered 3, after V lost 3 bases and J lost 3 bases. DNA for the CDR3: TGTGCCAGCTCACCCCTACAGGGGGACACCGGGGAGCTGTTTTTT. Translating it yields CASSPLQGDTGELFF.

CDR3 region: CASKRTSGGWGELFF. CDR3 in DNA: TGTGCCAGCAAACGGACTAGCGGGGGCTGGGGGGAGCTGTTTTTT. The chain recombines TRBV12-3 or TRBV12-4 with TRBJ2-2, with 13 bases that match TRBD2. V gave up 7 bases and J gave up 8 bases; unmatched junction bases: 7. CDR3 length equals 15 residues.

The rearrangement links TRBV7-9 to TRBJ2-1, with TRBD2 identical over 14 bases. The trim removed 4 bases at V and 8 bases at J, leaving 13 bases unmatched. The CDR3 totals 18 residues. Germline V gene sequence: CDR1 SEHNR, CDR2 FQNEAQ (reference sequence). The CDR3 loop reads CASSSTRGLAGDRDEQFF. CDR3 DNA sequence: TGTGCCAGCAGCTCGACCCGGGGACTAGCGGGAGATCGGGATGAGCAGTTCTTC.

This clonotype was recorded a few times. The chain employs TRBV11-2 and TRBJ1-1, with D hard to call. The germline V and J ends were trimmed by 1 base and 0 bases, with 12 bases remaining between them. The length of the CDR3 is 16 residues. Germline CDR1 is SGHAT and CDR2 is FQNNGV. CDR3 nucleotides: TGTGCCAGCAGCTTAGTAGTGGCAGCCTTGAACACTGAAGCTTTCTTT. As protein: CASSLVVAALNTEAFF.

This clonotype was seen at least ten times. This chain uses TRBV5-5 with TRBJ1-1; D gene unclear. V lost 0 bases, J lost 0 bases, and 6 bases lay in between. The CDR3 sequence is 14 residues long. Germline CDR1 and CDR2: SGHKS and YYEKEE (reference sequence). CDR3 DNA: TGTGCCAGCAGCTTGGCCAGAGTGAACACTGAAGCTTTCTTT. It specifies CASSLARVNTEAFF.

The gene calls are TRBV4-1 and TRBJ2-3, with 10 nucleotides matching TRBD2. CDR1 and CDR2 from the germline V gene are MGHRA and YSYEKL. V trimming: 2 bases; J trimming: 3 bases; junction bases outside the gene matches: 5. CDR3 length: 16 amino acids. The CDR3 DNA follows: TGCGCCAGCAGCCAATCTAGCGGGAGAGGAACAGATACGCAGTATTTT. Translating it yields CASSQSSGRGTDTQYF.

This clonotype came up many times. This chain uses TRBV15 with TRBJ2-1; the D is unclear. This CDR3 is built from 14 residues. Trimming took off 1 base at V and 3 bases at J, with 7 bases between the two ends. In germline, CDR1 is LNHNV, CDR2 YYDKDF (reference sequence). The CDR3 DNA sequence: TGTGCCACCAGCAGAGTACTTGGCTACAATGAGCAGTTCTTC. This encodes CATSRVLGYNEQFF.

CDR3 residues: CASSSQFVGEQYF. In nucleotides, the CDR3 is TGTGCCAGCAGCTCACAGTTCGTCGGGGAGCAGTACTTC. The chain combines TRBV11-1 with TRBJ2-7; no clear D gene. This CDR3 contains 13 residues. Trimming removed 4 bases from V and 7 bases from J, with 14 bases in between. Germline CDR1 SGHAT, CDR2 FQDESV (reference sequence).

This clonotype has a count of ten or more. The J gene is TRBJ2-7, the V gene TRBV4-1; perhaps TRBD2 as D (7 bases). The V end lost 4 bases, the J end lost 2 bases, and 15 bases lay between the germline ends. CDR3 length: 15 amino acids. Germline V lookup: CDR1 MGHRA, CDR2 YSYEKL. The CDR3 sequence is CASSRREGVTYEQYF. The CDR3 DNA sequence: TGCGCCAGCAGCCGCAGGGAGGGGGTGACCTACGAGCAGTACTTC.

V and J are TRBV2 and TRBJ1-1, with TRBD1 as a possible D gene (6 bases). CDR3 length: 17 amino acids. CDR1 is SNHLY and CDR2 is FYNNEI in the germline V gene. The V gene lost 1 base and the J gene lost 8 bases, with 23 bases spanning the gap. The CDR3 DNA sequence: TGTGCCAGCAGTGAAGGGGACATGAAGATTAGGAGAAGGGAAGCTTTCTTT. Its protein is CASSEGDMKIRRREAFF.

This sequence joins TRBV7-9 and TRBJ2-3; TRBD2 matches at 10 bases. V was clipped by 7 bases and J by 6 bases; unmatched bases: 7. CDR3 length equals 14 residues. Looked up from germline, CDR1 is SEHNR and CDR2 is FQNEAQ (reference sequence). The CDR3 DNA reads as TGTGCCAGCAAGGTCCTAGCGGGAGCGGATACGCAGTATTTT. The encoded protein is CASKVLAGADTQYF. Drawing the rest from reference TRBV7-9 and TRBJ2-3, the complete variable domain is DTGVSQNPRHKITKRGQNVTFRCDPISEHNRLYWYRQTLGQGPEFLTYFQNEAQLEKSRLLSDRFSAERPKGSFSTLEIQRTEQGDSAMYLCASKVLAGADTQYFGPGTRLTVL.

This clonotype was picked up many times. V usage is TRBV7-8 and J usage is TRBJ1-6; no firm D call. The V end lost 1 base, the J end lost 1 base, and 8 bases lay between the germline ends. In germline, CDR1 is SGHVS, CDR2 FQNEAQ. This CDR3 has 16 amino acids. In DNA form, the CDR3 reads TGTGCCAGCAGCTTAGTACTGGTTTCCTATAATTCACCCCTCCACTTT. Residues: CASSLVLVSYNSPLHF.

This clonotype was counted ten times or more. The rearrangement joins TRBV27 to TRBJ1-6, with D perhaps matching TRBD1 (5 bases). CDR1 and CDR2 (germline): MNHEY, SMNVEV (reference sequence). This CDR3 is built from 14 residues. The V end lost 3 bases, the J end lost 10 bases, and 13 bases lay between the germline ends. DNA for the CDR3: TGTGCCAGCAGTTTTAGGGGCGGGGGATCACCCCTCCACTTT. Translation gives CASSFRGGGSPLHF.

This clonotype was seen only a few times. This chain links TRBV14 with TRBJ2-1, with D hard to call. CDR1 is SGHDN and CDR2 is FVKESK in the germline V gene. CDR3 length: 13 amino acids. Trimming left V 1 base short and J 4 bases short, with 5 bases between. The CDR3 nucleotides read TGTGCCAGCAGCCAAGTACAGTACAATGAGCAGTTCTTC. It is translated as CASSQVQYNEQFF.

This clonotype was counted only a few times. The DNA of the CDR3 is TGCGCCAGCAGCCCCGGCCAGGGCGACTACAATGAGCAGTTCTTC. Amino acids: CASSPGQGDYNEQFF. The chain couples TRBV4-3 to TRBJ2-1, with D possibly being TRBD1 (5 bases). Between the trimmed V and J ends, which lost 4 bases and 3 bases, there was a span of 13 bases. This CDR3 is built from 15 residues. CDR1 is LGHNA, CDR2 YSLEER, per germline.

The V and J genes are TRBV7-9 and TRBJ1-1, with TRBD1 matching over 8 bases. The CDR3 consists of 14 residues. V was clipped by 5 bases and J by 0 bases; unmatched bases: 2. Germline CDR1 is SEHNR and CDR2 is FQNEAQ (reference sequence). CDR3 sequence reads: CASSVGQVNTEAFF. The DNA for the CDR3 is TGTGCCAGCAGCGTGGGACAGGTGAACACTGAAGCTTTCTTT.

The rearrangement uses TRBV7-8 and TRBJ2-7; D not certain. The CDR3 has 12 amino acids. CDR1 and CDR2 (germline): SGHVS, FQNEAQ. Trimming removed 8 bases from V and 4 bases from J, with 12 bases in between. This CDR3 reads CASGPIRYEQYF. Here the CDR3 DNA reads TGTGCCAGCGGCCCAATTCGATACGAGCAGTACTTC.

The sample holds a few counts of this clonotype. The V and J genes are TRBV20-1 and TRBJ2-7, with 11 bases aligning to TRBD1. V gave up 4 bases and J gave up 1 base; unmatched junction bases: 6. CDR1 and CDR2 (germline): DFQATT, SNEGSKA (reference sequence). The CDR3 extends over 15 amino acids. This CDR3 reads CSANPGQGASYEQYF. In nucleotides, the CDR3 is TGCAGTGCTAATCCTGGACAGGGGGCATCCTACGAGCAGTACTTC.

This clonotype turned up a few times. The chain uses TRBV7-2 and TRBJ2-7, with TRBD1 matching 7 bases. Germline V CDR1 and CDR2: SGHTA, FQGNSA. V shed 5 bases and J 3 bases; nucleotides not matched to a gene: 1. This CDR3 is built from 12 residues. In DNA, the CDR3 is TGTGCCAGCAGCGACAGGGACTACGAGCAGTACTTC. Its translation is CASSDRDYEQYF.

This clonotype was picked up many times. The chain uses TRBV20-1 and TRBJ2-1; TRBD2 aligns across 12 bases. This CDR3 spans 14 amino acids. The trim removed 6 bases at V and 5 bases at J, leaving 5 bases unmatched. Germline values: CDR1 DFQATT, CDR2 SNEGSKA (reference sequence). This chain's CDR3 is CSATTSGRDNEQFF. Written as DNA, the CDR3 is TGCAGTGCAACGACTAGCGGGAGAGACAATGAGCAGTTCTTC.